The present TCR beta chain was sequenced within a study of beta chain features in type 1 diabetes. This CDR3 is built from 14 residues. With 4 bases clipped from V and 4 bases from J, the junction kept 4 bases outside the gene matches. The germline CDR1 and CDR2 sequences are SGHRS and YFSETQ. This clone was seen only a few times. Of the isolated RNA, all was reverse transcribed, and so the sequenced material was expressed TCRB transcripts. Produced via immunoSEQ multiplex PCR; TCRdb's table is partial and in-frame only. In the table there are a few hundred thousand clones, about 15% of which are singletons.

J is TRBJ2-3 and V is TRBV5-1; TRBD1 agrees at 9 bases. This receptor was obtained from a man aged 30 to 39 in good health. Sequencing was performed on central memory CD4+ T cells from blood. CDR3 protein: CASSHTGGADTQYF. DNA of the CDR3: TGCGCCAGCAGCCATACAGGGGGCGCAGATACGCAGTATTTT.